These T cell receptor beta chains were read from a single sample in a study. TCRdb called the 5' RACE reads again in MiXCR, with one record for every CDR3 protein. The sample lists over 45,000 distinct CDR3 sequences, roughly 28% occurring once. The specimen was tumor-infiltrating Tregs sorted from the breast tumor. The receptors derive from a female donor with breast cancer. Each CDR3 is given with its conserved first and last residue. The D gene is left open where the match is weak. Clone size is given for some rows only: seen once, a few or many times, or a class if the clone is expanded.

clone_size: NA; j_call: TRBJ2-7; v_call: TRBV11-1; cdr3_length: 15; d_call: TRBD2; cdr3_nt: TGTGCCAGCAGCGTTGGACTAGCGGGAACCTACGAGCAGTACTTC; cdr3_aa: CASSVGLAGTYEQYF
clone_size: NA; j_call: TRBJ2-5; v_call: TRBV4-1; cdr3_length: 13; d_call: NA; cdr3_nt: TGCGCCAGCAGCCAAGCCCCGATAGAGACCCAGTACTTC; cdr3_aa: CASSQAPIETQYF
clone_size: few; j_call: TRBJ1-6; v_call: TRBV5-6; cdr3_length: 12; d_call: NA; cdr3_nt: TGTGCCAGCAGTCCCAGGGATTCACCCCTCCACTTT; cdr3_aa: CASSPRDSPLHF
clone_size: many; j_call: TRBJ1-5; v_call: TRBV7-2; cdr3_length: 14; d_call: NA; cdr3_nt: TGTGCCAGCAGGCCCGGGGGATCCGCTCAGCCCCAGCATTTT; cdr3_aa: CASRPGGSAQPQHF
clone_size: once; j_call: TRBJ2-2; v_call: TRBV20-1; cdr3_length: 15; d_call: TRBD2; cdr3_nt: TGCAGTGCTCCCAGGGCCGGGAGGGCCCCCGGGGAGCTGGTTTTT; cdr3_aa: CSAPRAGRAPGELVF
clone_size: NA; j_call: TRBJ2-1; v_call: TRBV7-3; cdr3_length: 15; d_call: TRBD2; cdr3_nt: TGTGCCAGCAGCTCTCTAGCGGGAGTGGGCAATGAGCAGTTCTTC; cdr3_aa: CASSSLAGVGNEQFF
clone_size: few; j_call: TRBJ2-7; v_call: TRBV4-1; cdr3_length: 15; d_call: NA; cdr3_nt: TGCGCCAGCAGCCAAGAGCAGGCCTCATCTTCCGAGCAGTACTTC; cdr3_aa: CASSQEQASSSEQYF
clone_size: many; j_call: TRBJ2-7; v_call: TRBV4-2; cdr3_length: 15; d_call: NA; cdr3_nt: TGTGCCAGCAGCCAGTCCGGGACCATCTCCTACGAGCAGTACTTC; cdr3_aa: CASSQSGTISYEQYF
clone_size: NA; j_call: TRBJ1-2; v_call: TRBV6-2/TRBV6-3; cdr3_length: 18; d_call: NA; cdr3_nt: TGTGCCAGCAGTTACTCAGGGACATCTCACAGAGCGAACTATGGCTACACCTTC; cdr3_aa: CASSYSGTSHRANYGYTF
clone_size: NA; j_call: TRBJ2-7; v_call: TRBV9; cdr3_length: 13; d_call: NA; cdr3_nt: TGTGCCAGCGCCCGTGGGAGAACCTACGAGCAGTACTTC; cdr3_aa: CASARGRTYEQYF
clone_size: NA; j_call: TRBJ2-5; v_call: TRBV7-3; cdr3_length: 14; d_call: NA; cdr3_nt: TGTGCCAGCAGCTTAGGTCCCGGCAGGGAGACCCAGTACTTC; cdr3_aa: CASSLGPGRETQYF
clone_size: NA; j_call: TRBJ1-2; v_call: TRBV11-2; cdr3_length: 13; d_call: NA; cdr3_nt: TGTGCCAGCAGCTTAGGGGGGGCTGGAGGCTACACCTTC; cdr3_aa: CASSLGGAGGYTF
clone_size: many; j_call: TRBJ2-1; v_call: TRBV5-1; cdr3_length: 13; d_call: NA; cdr3_nt: TGCGCCAGCAGTACCCCGGTCGTGGATGAGCAGTTCTTC; cdr3_aa: CASSTPVVDEQFF
clone_size: NA; j_call: TRBJ2-2; v_call: TRBV27; cdr3_length: 14; d_call: TRBD2; cdr3_nt: TGTGCCAGCAGTTTATCCCGGGAGGCCGGGGAGCTGTTTTTT; cdr3_aa: CASSLSREAGELFF
clone_size: NA; j_call: TRBJ2-7; v_call: TRBV28; cdr3_length: 15; d_call: NA; cdr3_nt: TGTGCCAGCAGTTTTAAATCGGGACACCTCGGCGAGCAGTACTTC; cdr3_aa: CASSFKSGHLGEQYF
clone_size: NA; j_call: TRBJ2-1; v_call: TRBV6-1; cdr3_length: 16; d_call: TRBD1; cdr3_nt: TGTGCCAGCAGTGTGTCACAGGGGGTCGGCTACAATGAGCAGTTCTTC; cdr3_aa: CASSVSQGVGYNEQFF
clone_size: few; j_call: TRBJ1-1; v_call: TRBV5-1; cdr3_length: 14; d_call: NA; cdr3_nt: TGCGCCAGCAGCTTTGGCCTAGGGAACACTGAAGCTTTCTTT; cdr3_aa: CASSFGLGNTEAFF
clone_size: NA; j_call: TRBJ1-1; v_call: TRBV6-1; cdr3_length: 14; d_call: TRBD1; cdr3_nt: TGTGCCAGCAGTACATCTGGACAGGGGATTACAGCTTTCTTT; cdr3_aa: CASSTSGQGITAFF
clone_size: NA; j_call: TRBJ2-5; v_call: TRBV4-2; cdr3_length: 16; d_call: NA; cdr3_nt: TGTGCCGGCAGCCAAGCCGGCAGGGCCTCCCAAGAGACCCAGTACTTC; cdr3_aa: CAGSQAGRASQETQYF
clone_size: NA; j_call: TRBJ2-5; v_call: TRBV7-9; cdr3_length: 13; d_call: NA; cdr3_nt: TGTGCCAGCAGCTCGGGGGCTCAAGAGACCCAGTACTTC; cdr3_aa: CASSSGAQETQYF
clone_size: NA; j_call: TRBJ1-1; v_call: TRBV11-2; cdr3_length: 14; d_call: TRBD1; cdr3_nt: TGTGCCAGCAGCTTAACTGACAGGGGTCCCTTGGCTTTCTTT; cdr3_aa: CASSLTDRGPLAFF
clone_size: NA; j_call: TRBJ1-2; v_call: TRBV30; cdr3_length: 13; d_call: TRBD1; cdr3_nt: TGTGCCTGGAGTGGACAGGGGAACTATGGCTACACCTTC; cdr3_aa: CAWSGQGNYGYTF